This TCR beta chain comes out of a study of CD8+ T cells in alopecia areata. Overall study: Treated patients received oral tofacitinib, 5 to 10 mg twice daily.

RNA was extracted and reverse transcribed into cDNA as the sequencing template. Sequencing was performed with immunoSEQ multiplex PCR; in TCRdb, only in-frame clones are kept and a portion is missing. Found here are around 50,000 clones, roughly 96% of them singletons; the top ten hold 20% to 30%. Deletions cut 1 base from V and 2 bases from J, with 7 bases between. The germline gives CDR1 SEHNR, CDR2 FQNEAQ (reference sequence). The CDR3 is 14 amino acids. The sequenced sample was CD8+ T cells sorted from blood, obtained at week 0. This chain connects TRBV7-9 to TRBJ2-3; D unclear. This TCR was sampled from a human donor with alopecia areata. DNA for the CDR3: TGTGCCAGCAGCTTAGTGGCAGCCACAGATACGCAGTATTTT. Translation gives CASSLVAATDTQYF.